What follows is one T cell receptor beta chain and its context. These data belong to a study of control samples from healthy donors and cancer patients. Germline V lookup: CDR1 SNHLY, CDR2 FYNNEI. The V segment lost 6 bases and the J segment 4 bases; nucleotides outside the gene matches: 6. There are 14 residues in the CDR3. Produced via immunoSEQ multiplex PCR; TCRdb's table is partial and in-frame only. This table holds 400,000 to 500,000 clones, around nine tenths found once. Material for sequencing was PBMCs. The chain couples TRBV2 to TRBJ2-3; the match to TRBD1 covers 8 bases. This TCR was sampled from a man aged 40-50 years with head and neck cancer. The CDR3 DNA follows: TGTGCCAGCAGGAGGGACAGGTCCGCAGATACGCAGTATTTT. Translation gives CASRRDRSADTQYF. The full variable domain, its missing parts supplied by reference TRBV2 and TRBJ2-3, is EPEVTQTPSHQVTQMGQEVILRCVPISNHLYFYWYRQILGQKVEFLVSFYNNEISEKSEIFDDQFSVERPDGSNFTLKIRSTKLEDSAMYFCASRRDRSADTQYFGPGTRLTVL.